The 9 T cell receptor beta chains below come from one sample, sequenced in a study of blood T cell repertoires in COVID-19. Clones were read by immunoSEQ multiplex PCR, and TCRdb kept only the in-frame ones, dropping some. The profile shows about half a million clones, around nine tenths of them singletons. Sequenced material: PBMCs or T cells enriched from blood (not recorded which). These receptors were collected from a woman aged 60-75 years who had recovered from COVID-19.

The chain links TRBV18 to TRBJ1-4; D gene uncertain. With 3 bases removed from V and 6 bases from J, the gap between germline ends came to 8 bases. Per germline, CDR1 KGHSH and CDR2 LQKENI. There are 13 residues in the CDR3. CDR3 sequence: CASSPYRDEKLFF. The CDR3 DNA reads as TGTGCCAGCTCACCGTATCGGGATGAAAAACTGTTTTTT.

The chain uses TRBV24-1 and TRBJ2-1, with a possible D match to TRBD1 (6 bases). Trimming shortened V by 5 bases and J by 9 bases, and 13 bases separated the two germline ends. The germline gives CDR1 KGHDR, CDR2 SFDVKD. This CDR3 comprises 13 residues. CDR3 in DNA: TGTGCCACCAGTGTTCCAGGGGTAACTGAGCAGTTCTTC. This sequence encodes CATSVPGVTEQFF.

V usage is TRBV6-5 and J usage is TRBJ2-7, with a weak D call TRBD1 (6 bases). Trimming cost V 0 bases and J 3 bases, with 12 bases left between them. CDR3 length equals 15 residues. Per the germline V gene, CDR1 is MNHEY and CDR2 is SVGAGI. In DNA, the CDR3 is TGTGCCAGCAGTTACTCGATGGGGGACATCTACGAGCAGTACGTC. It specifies CASSYSMGDIYEQYV.

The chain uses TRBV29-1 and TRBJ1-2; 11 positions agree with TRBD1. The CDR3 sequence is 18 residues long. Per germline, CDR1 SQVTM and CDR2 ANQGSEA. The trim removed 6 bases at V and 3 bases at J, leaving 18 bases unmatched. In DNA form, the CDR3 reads TGCAGCGTGAGCCTCGTACCCAGCGGACAGGGGGCTGACTATGGCTACACCTTC. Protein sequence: CSVSLVPSGQGADYGYTF.

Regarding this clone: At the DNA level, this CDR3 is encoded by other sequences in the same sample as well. The CDR3: CAITRTVNYGYTF. CDR3 DNA: TGTGCCATCACCAGGACTGTTAACTATGGCTACACCTTC. The chain joins TRBV10-3 to TRBJ1-2; no clear D. V was clipped by 7 bases and J by 1 base, with 10 bases between them. CDR1 ENHRY and CDR2 SYGVKD come from the germline V gene. The CDR3 sequence is 13 residues long.

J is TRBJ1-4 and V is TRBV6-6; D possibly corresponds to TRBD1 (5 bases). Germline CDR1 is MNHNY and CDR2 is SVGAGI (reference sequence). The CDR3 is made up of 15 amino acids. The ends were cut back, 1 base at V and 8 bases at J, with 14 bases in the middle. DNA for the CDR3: TGTGCCAGCAGTTACTACGGGGGGACGGCCGAAAAACTGTTTTTT. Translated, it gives CASSYYGGTAEKLFF.

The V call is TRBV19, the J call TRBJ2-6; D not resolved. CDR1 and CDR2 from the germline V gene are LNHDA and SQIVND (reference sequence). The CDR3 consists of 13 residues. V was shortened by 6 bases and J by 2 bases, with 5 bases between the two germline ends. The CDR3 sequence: CASRPTGANVLTF. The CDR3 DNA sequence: TGTGCCAGTAGACCTACTGGGGCCAACGTCCTGACTTTC. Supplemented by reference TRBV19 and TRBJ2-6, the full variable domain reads DGGITQSPKYLFRKEGQNVTLSCEQNLNHDAMYWYRQDPGQGLRLIYYSQIVNDFQKGDIAEGYSVSREKKESFPLTVTSAQKNPTAFYLCASRPTGANVLTFGAGSRLTVL.

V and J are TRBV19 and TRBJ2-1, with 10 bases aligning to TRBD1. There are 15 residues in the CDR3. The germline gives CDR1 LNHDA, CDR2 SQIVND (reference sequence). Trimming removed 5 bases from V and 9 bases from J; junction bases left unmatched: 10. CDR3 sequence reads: CASSRRDRGSSEQFF. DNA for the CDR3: TGTGCCAGTAGTCGCCGGGACAGGGGTTCTAGTGAGCAGTTCTTC.

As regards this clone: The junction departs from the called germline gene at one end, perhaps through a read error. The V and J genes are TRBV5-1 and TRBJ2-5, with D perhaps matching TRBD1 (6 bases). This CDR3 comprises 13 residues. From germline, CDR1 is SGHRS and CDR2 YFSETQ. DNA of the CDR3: TGTAGACTGGGGGACAAGTACCAAGAGACCCAGTACTTC. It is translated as CRLGDKYQETQYF.